The 2 T cell receptor beta chains below were found in one sample sequenced in a study of blood T cells in healthy people across ages. Then a second PCR, running roughly 7 to 12 cycles, was carried out with a sample-barcoded 5' primer and a J-beta primer mix. TCRdb re-called the 5' RACE reads with MiXCR, one entry per CDR3 protein. The sample consists of about 670,000 distinct CDR3 sequences, approximately 40% of them appearing once. Sequences were obtained from blood. All receptors come from a man at least 80 years old in good health.

Ten or more counts support this clonotype. The chain recombines TRBV20-1 with TRBJ2-7, with no clear D. Germline V gene data show CDR1 as DFQATT and CDR2 as SNEGSKA (reference sequence). The CDR3 is 12 residues long. Between the trimmed V and J ends, which lost 7 bases and 0 bases, there was a span of 10 bases. In DNA, the CDR3 is TGCAGTGGTGAACCCTACTCCTACGAGCAGTACTTC. Residues: CSGEPYSYEQYF.

For this clonotype: This may arise from a read error, as a much more abundant clone is one base away. This chain joins TRBV29-1 and TRBJ2-3; 8 bases fit TRBD1. V lost 7 bases to trimming and J lost 2 bases; unmatched junction nucleotides: 5. From germline, CDR1 is SQVTM and CDR2 ANQGSEA. The CDR3 spans 13 residues. The CDR3 here is CSEKTGDTDTQYF. The CDR3 bases are TGCAGCGAGAAGACAGGGGACACAGATACGCAGTATTTT.